The text below deals with one T cell receptor (beta chain). Its target is unknown. This specimen belongs to a study of vaccination and CD4 T cells after COVID-19. This CDR3 contains 16 residues. CDR1 and CDR2 from the germline V gene are MNHNS and SASEGT. Trimming cost V 2 bases and J 2 bases, with 15 bases left between them. The treatment is: approximately nine-day PBMC culture with coronavirus spike peptide pools or control peptides (ViraFEST assay). The Oncomine TCR Beta short-read assay was applied to DNA of cultured CD4+ T cells. TCRdb reprocessed the PCR reads with MiXCR, giving one entry per CDR3 protein. The table includes several thousand distinct CDR3 sequences, around 52% detected once.

V gene TRBV6-1 combines with J gene TRBJ2-5; TRBD2 is a possible D gene (6 bases). Source material: CD4+ T cells from blood, cultured in vitro. This clonotype was obtained from a human donor who had recovered from COVID-19. Written as DNA, the CDR3 is TGTGCCAGCAGTGAATTCCCCCTAGCGTTTCAAGAGACCCAGTACTTC. Encoded protein: CASSEFPLAFQETQYF.